This T cell receptor (beta chain) was profiled in a study of Graves' ophthalmopathy and Graves' hyperthyroidism. Amplification targeted the TCR beta CDR3 regions, with RNA transcripts as the source material. HTBI-primed first-round RT-PCR preceded second-round multiplex PCR. TCRdb called the multiplex PCR reads again in MiXCR, with one record for every CDR3 protein. Seen here are 600,000 to 950,000 distinct CDR3 sequences, 40% observed once, and the top ten hold roughly 46%. Germline V gene sequence: CDR1 SQVTM, CDR2 ANQGSEA. The CDR3 consists of 15 residues. V was clipped by 3 bases and J by 6 bases; unmatched bases: 12. Ten or more counts support this clonotype.

The source material was peripheral blood. The sequence was obtained from an adult man with Graves' ophthalmopathy. The chain links TRBV29-1 to TRBJ2-7, with 9 bases that match TRBD1. The CDR3 reads CSVDFGTGLASEQYF. In DNA form, the CDR3 reads TGCAGCGTTGACTTTGGGACAGGGTTGGCGAGCGAGCAGTACTTC.